Listed here are 16 T cell receptor beta chains from one sample, sequenced in a study of T cell responses to AZD1222 COVID-19 vaccine. Sequencing used immunoSEQ multiplex PCR; TCRdb keeps in-frame clones, though not all of them. In the table there are 50,000 or so clones, around nine tenths of which are singletons. The sample consisted of peripheral blood, taken 28 days after the second AZD1222 dose. The receptors come from an adult who received the AZD1222 COVID-19 vaccine.

The chain recombines TRBV6-5 with TRBJ1-6; 8 bases map to TRBD1. V lost 10 bases, J lost 7 bases, and 9 bases stayed unmatched. The CDR3 is made up of 14 amino acids. Germline CDR1 reads MNHEY; CDR2 reads SVGAGI. The CDR3 here is CAISIRQGNSPLHF. CDR3 bases: TGTGCCATCTCCATTAGACAGGGGAATTCACCCCTCCACTTT.

V and J are TRBV4-1 and TRBJ1-4; 8 bases are a match to TRBD1. Trimming removed 1 base from V and 6 bases from J; junction bases left unmatched: 4. This CDR3 contains 15 residues. The V gene's germline CDR1 is MGHRA and CDR2 YSYEKL. The CDR3 sequence is CASSQGQGADEKLFF. The CDR3 bases are TGCGCCAGCAGCCAAGGGCAGGGGGCGGATGAAAAACTGTTTTTT.

This chain connects TRBV4-1 to TRBJ2-1; 7 bases match TRBD2. The V and J ends lost 0 bases and 3 bases, in that order; junction bases with no gene match: 5. CDR1 and CDR2 (germline): MGHRA, YSYEKL. This CDR3 has 16 amino acids. The CDR3 sequence: CASSQDLQRDYNEQFF. The CDR3 region has the DNA TGCGCCAGCAGCCAAGATCTCCAGCGGGACTACAATGAGCAGTTCTTC.

CDR3 sequence reads: CAIRETPGLAPGDTQYF. The CDR3 nucleotides are TGTGCCATCAGAGAGACTCCGGGACTAGCGCCGGGAGATACGCAGTATTTT. The chain is built from TRBV10-3 and TRBJ2-3; 10 bases agree with TRBD2. Losses at the gene ends were 6 bases for V and 5 bases for J; bases not matched to a gene: 14. Germline values: CDR1 ENHRY, CDR2 SYGVKD. This CDR3 has 17 amino acids.

The chain uses TRBV4-2 and TRBJ2-2; 8 bases are a match to TRBD2. Germline CDR1 LGHNA, CDR2 YNFKEQ. There are 18 residues in the CDR3. V lost 3 bases, J lost 0 bases, and 9 bases stayed unmatched. CDR3 bases: TGTGCCAGCAGCCATTCACCTGTAGCGGGGTCGAACACCGGGGAGCTGTTTTTT. Translation gives CASSHSPVAGSNTGELFF.

The rearrangement uses TRBV19 and TRBJ1-6; D remains ambiguous. The CDR3 sequence is 14 residues long. V gave up 1 base and J gave up 11 bases, with 12 bases separating them. CDR1 LNHDA and CDR2 SQIVND come from the germline V gene (reference sequence). The DNA of the CDR3 is TGTGCCAGTAGTATAGGCCCCCGGGAAGCACCCCTCCACTTT. Residues: CASSIGPREAPLHF.

The V gene is TRBV5-4, the J gene TRBJ1-6; D unresolved. The V and J ends lost 0 bases and 5 bases respectively, with 6 bases between them. This CDR3 comprises 14 residues. Germline-derived CDR1 and CDR2 are SGHNT and YYREEE (reference sequence). Here the CDR3 DNA reads TGTGCCAGCAGCTTGGAACGGGATAATTCACCCCTCCACTTT. Protein sequence: CASSLERDNSPLHF.

This rearrangement joins TRBV7-6 to TRBJ2-2; 8 nucleotides align to TRBD1. CDR1 and CDR2 from the germline V gene are SGHVS and FNYEAQ. V trimming: 5 bases; J trimming: 4 bases; junction bases outside the gene matches: 12. This CDR3 spans 17 amino acids. CDR3 DNA: TGTGCCAGCAGCGTCAGGACAGGGAATGGAGTCACCGGGGAGCTGTTTTTT. This sequence encodes CASSVRTGNGVTGELFF. Supplemented by reference TRBV7-6 and TRBJ2-2, the full variable domain reads GAGVSQSPRYKVTKRGQDVALRCDPISGHVSLYWYRQALGQGPEFLTYFNYEAQQDKSGLPNDRFSAERPEGSISTLTIQRTEQRDSAMYRCASSVRTGNGVTGELFFGEGSRLTVL.

DNA of the CDR3: TGTGCCAGCAGTACCCCGGGACAGGGAACCTCTAACTATGGCTACACCTTC. It translates to CASSTPGQGTSNYGYTF. The V gene is TRBV28, the J gene TRBJ1-2, with 9 bases fitting TRBD1. The CDR3 length is 17 residues. The germline V gene encodes CDR1 MDHEN and CDR2 SYDVKM. J gave up 0 bases and V 5 bases, and 10 bases lay outside the gene matches.

The chain couples TRBV5-1 to TRBJ2-3; D might be TRBD1 or TRBD2, each matching 5 bases. Trimming took 0 bases from V and 1 from J, leaving 18 bases between them. This CDR3 spans 18 amino acids. Per germline, CDR1 SGHRS and CDR2 YFSETQ. CDR3 loop: CASSLGMWGTVGTDTQYF. CDR3 DNA sequence: TGCGCCAGCAGCTTGGGGATGTGGGGGACGGTGGGCACAGATACGCAGTATTTT.

The rearrangement joins TRBV7-3 to TRBJ1-1; D possibly corresponds to TRBD1 (6 bases). Germline CDR1 reads SGHTA; CDR2 reads FQGTGA. The V end was cut by 1 base, the J end by 2 bases, with 11 bases between. The CDR3 totals 15 residues. CDR3 region: CASSLIAGANTEAFF. The CDR3 nucleotides are TGTGCCAGCAGCTTAATAGCAGGGGCAAACACTGAAGCTTTCTTT.

The gene calls are TRBV9 and TRBJ2-3; 10 bases match TRBD1. Per germline, CDR1 SGDLS and CDR2 YYNGEE. CDR3 length: 15 amino acids. V was pared by 1 base and J by 10 bases, with 9 bases of the junction left unmatched. The CDR3 nucleotides are TGTGCCAGCAGCGTACTCGGCGGGACAGGGGACGCGCAGTATTTT. Translated, it gives CASSVLGGTGDAQYF.

The chain has TRBV21-1 and TRBJ2-2; the D call of TRBD1 is as the table states it, not checked on the DNA. TRBV21-1 is given as a pseudogene. The CDR3 spans 16 residues. The CDR3 nucleotides read TGTGCCAGCAGCAGAGTAAGGGGCGCGAACACCGGGGAGCTGTTTTTT. As protein: CASSRVRGANTGELFF.

This sequence joins TRBV6-5 and TRBJ1-5; TRBD1 agrees at 7 bases. This CDR3 is built from 15 residues. After removal of 4 bases from V and 2 bases from J, the junction contained 5 bases not matched to a gene. Germline V gene data show CDR1 as MNHEY and CDR2 as SVGAGI. The chain's CDR3 is CASSSPDRGNQPQHF. CDR3 DNA sequence: TGTGCCAGCAGTTCTCCCGACAGGGGCAATCAGCCCCAGCATTTT.

The J gene is TRBJ2-7, the V gene TRBV4-1; perhaps D is TRBD1 or TRBD2 (5 bases each). Deletions cut 2 bases from V and 4 bases from J, with 12 bases between. In germline, CDR1 is MGHRA, CDR2 YSYEKL. The CDR3 is 14 residues long. In nucleotides, the CDR3 is TGCGCCAGCAGCCAATCTCCCGGGGCATACGAGCAGTACTTC. Its translation is CASSQSPGAYEQYF.

This rearrangement joins TRBV9 to TRBJ2-1; 9 bases align to TRBD2. V lost 0 bases and J lost 4; bases outside the gene matches: 2. This CDR3 contains 15 residues. Germline V CDR1 and CDR2: SGDLS, YYNGEE. The CDR3 DNA sequence: TGTGCCAGCAGCGTAGGACTAGCGGAGTACAATGAGCAGTTCTTC. This sequence encodes CASSVGLAEYNEQFF.